This is a list of T cell receptor beta chains from one sample in a study of blood T cell repertoires in COVID-19. The method was immunoSEQ multiplex PCR; TCRdb's version includes in-frame clones alone and lacks a portion of them. This sample carries 150,000 to 200,000 clones, approximately 83% of them seen once, and the ten largest clones take roughly 4.9%. Sequenced input: PBMCs or T cells enriched from blood (not recorded which). These receptor sequences come from a man aged 65 to 79 who had been exposed to COVID-19. The CDR3 runs from the conserved cysteine through the conserved F or W. D genes are given only for firm matches. Not every row has a clone size; where given, it reads once, few, many or a size class.

V gene,J gene,clone size,D gene,CDR3 protein,CDR3 DNA
TRBV19,TRBJ1-1,.,TRBD1,CASSIVLDRAEAFF,TGTGCCAGTAGTATAGTGCTCGACAGGGCTGAAGCTTTCTTT
TRBV5-1,TRBJ1-1,.,.,CASTQSGLMNTEAFF,TGCGCCAGCACCCAGTCCGGACTTATGAACACTGAAGCTTTCTTT
TRBV5-1,TRBJ1-3,.,.,CASSWTVDSGNTIYF,TGCGCCAGCAGCTGGACAGTAGACTCTGGAAACACCATATATTTT
TRBV4-3,TRBJ1-6,.,.,CASSQDREGNSPLHF,TGCGCCAGCAGCCAAGATCGGGAGGGTAATTCACCCCTCCACTTT
TRBV7-3,TRBJ1-1,.,.,CASSDNIRGTEAFF,TGTGCCAGCAGCGACAACATAAGGGGCACTGAAGCTTTCTTT
TRBV4-1,TRBJ2-1,.,.,CASSQAGVIREQFF,TGCGCCAGCAGCCAAGCAGGGGTAATACGTGAGCAGTTCTTC
TRBV28,TRBJ1-2,once,TRBD1,CASSEGTGTNYGYTF,TGTGCCAGCAGTGAGGGGACAGGCACTAACTATGGCTACACCTTC
TRBV19,TRBJ1-1,.,.,CASTFAGGDTEAFF,TGTGCCAGTACCTTCGCCGGGGGGGACACTGAAGCTTTCTTT
TRBV2,TRBJ2-7,.,TRBD1,CASTTPKDRSPYEQYF,TGTGCCAGCACTACCCCTAAGGACAGGTCACCTTACGAGCAGTACTTC
TRBV4-2,TRBJ2-2,.,.,CASSQGREATGELFF,TGTGCCAGCAGCCAAGGCAGGGAGGCCACCGGGGAGCTGTTTTTT
TRBV29-1,TRBJ1-2,.,TRBD1,CSVEGQTYGYTF,TGCAGCGTTGAGGGACAGACTTATGGCTACACCTTC
TRBV30,TRBJ1-2,.,TRBD1,CAWSVQVTGGGYTF,TGTGCCTGGAGTGTACAGGTGACAGGGGGAGGCTACACCTTC
TRBV28,TRBJ1-3,.,TRBD1,CASSLGTAGNTIYF,TGTGCCAGCAGTTTAGGGACAGCTGGAAACACCATATATTTT
TRBV6-1,TRBJ1-1,few,.,CASSEGGFLRTEAFF,TGTGCCAGCAGTGAAGGAGGGTTTTTGCGCACTGAAGCTTTCTTT
TRBV9,TRBJ2-5,.,.,CASSVDRGIQYF,TGTGCCAGCAGCGTAGATCGGGGGATACAGTACTTC
TRBV7-2,TRBJ2-7,.,TRBD1,CASSLRSGQAFF,TGTGCCAGCAGCTTAAGGTCTGGACAGGCCTTCTTC
TRBV10-3,TRBJ2-3,.,.,CAISWGPSTDTQYF,TGTGCCATCAGTTGGGGGCCTAGCACAGATACGCAGTATTTT
TRBV13,TRBJ2-1,few,TRBD2,CASSSTAGVTGSYNEQFF,TGTGCCAGCAGCTCCACCGCGGGAGTGACGGGCTCCTACAATGAGCAGTTCTTC
TRBV28,TRBJ2-7,.,.,CASSSGLFYEQYF,TGTGCCAGCAGTTCGGGACTTTTCTACGAGCAGTACTTC
TRBV5-1,TRBJ2-7,.,.,CASSLIRGGSYEQYF,TGCGCCAGCAGCTTGATTCGAGGAGGTTCCTACGAGCAGTACTTC
TRBV28,TRBJ2-7,once,.,CASSLGTSPHEQYF,TGTGCCAGCAGTTTGGGGACTTCACCCCACGAGCAGTACTTC
TRBV29-1,TRBJ2-1,.,TRBD2,CSVASGPSSYNEQFF,TGCAGCGTTGCTAGCGGTCCCAGCTCCTACAATGAGCAGTTCTTC
TRBV6-6,TRBJ1-5,.,.,CASSFTQQPQHF,TGTGCCAGCAGCTTTACACAGCAGCCCCAGCATTTT
TRBV6-2/TRBV6-3,TRBJ1-5,.,TRBD1,CASSPDRANQPQHF,TGTGCCAGCAGTCCCGACAGGGCGAATCAGCCCCAGCATTTT
TRBV15,TRBJ2-7,.,TRBD1,CATSRPIGKQGDYEQYF,TGTGCCACCAGCAGACCTATAGGAAAGCAGGGGGACTACGAGCAGTACTTC
TRBV6-2/TRBV6-3,TRBJ1-1,.,.,CASSYTGMNTEAFF,TGTGCCAGCAGTTATACAGGGATGAACACTGAAGCTTTCTTT
TRBV5-5,TRBJ2-1,.,TRBD2,CASSLDRGRLAGGFYNEQFF,TGTGCCAGCAGCTTGGACAGGGGCAGGCTAGCGGGAGGATTCTACAATGAGCAGTTCTTC
TRBV6-2/TRBV6-3,TRBJ1-2,few,TRBD1,CASSSVTGNGYTF,TGTGCCAGCAGTTCCGTGACAGGGAATGGCTACACCTTC
TRBV13,TRBJ2-3,.,TRBD2,CASSPEWVSGSSADTQYF,TGTGCCAGCAGCCCCGAATGGGTTAGCGGGAGTTCTGCAGATACGCAGTATTTT
TRBV5-5,TRBJ2-3,.,TRBD2,CASSLLAGVTDTQYF,TGTGCCAGCAGCCTTCTAGCGGGGGTAACAGATACGCAGTATTTT
TRBV21-1,TRBJ2-3,.,.,CASSRPGRGGTDTQYF,TGTGCCAGCAGCAGACCTGGCAGGGGCGGTACAGATACGCAGTATTTT
TRBV28,TRBJ1-5,.,TRBD1,CASSLNTGVSNQPQHF,TGTGCCAGCAGTTTAAATACAGGGGTTTCCAATCAGCCCCAGCATTTT